A single sample gave rise to the 15 T cell receptor beta chains below, sequenced in a study of graft-versus-host responses after intestinal transplantation. The repertoire was sequenced with immunoSEQ multiplex PCR; TCRdb's copy has only in-frame clones and lacks some. The table records fewer than 55,000 clones, approximately 95% of them present only once. These receptors have no identified antigens. The material sequenced was unstimulated CD8+ T cells sorted from spleen or lymph node cells, taken before transplant. The origin of the receptors is a human donor who was the organ donor for an intestinal transplant.

The chain recombines TRBV7-9 with TRBJ1-1; TRBD1 is a possible D gene (6 bases). V lost 3 bases and J 4 bases, leaving 9 bases between the germline ends. From germline, CDR1 is SEHNR and CDR2 FQNEAQ (reference sequence). The CDR3 is 13 residues long. Here the CDR3 reads CASSLGAGTEAFF. CDR3 coding DNA: TGTGCCAGCAGCTTGGGGGCCGGCACTGAAGCTTTCTTT.

CDR3 amino acids: CASSQEMGGIFLGYTF. The CDR3 DNA sequence: TGTGCCAGCAGCCAAGAGATGGGGGGCATTTTTCTTGGCTACACCTTC. The V and J genes are TRBV14 and TRBJ1-2; TRBD1 is a possible D gene (6 bases). CDR3 size: 16 residues. The V gene lost 0 bases and the J gene lost 7 bases, with 18 bases spanning the gap. Per germline, CDR1 SGHDN and CDR2 FVKESK.

The chain combines TRBV14 with TRBJ2-5, with no clear D. V was shortened by 0 bases and J by 1 base, with 6 bases between the two germline ends. Germline CDR1 SGHDN, CDR2 FVKESK. The CDR3 totals 14 residues. This CDR3 is CASSQETLQETQYF. CDR3 coding DNA: TGTGCCAGCAGCCAAGAAACCCTCCAAGAGACCCAGTACTTC.

The chain recombines TRBV4-3 with TRBJ2-7, with D possibly matching TRBD2 (5 bases). The CDR3 runs to 14 residues. Germline loops: CDR1 LGHNA, CDR2 YSLEER. Deletions cut 1 base from V and 4 bases from J, with 11 bases between. The CDR3 spells CASSQVRDYYEQYF. Here the CDR3 DNA reads TGCGCCAGCAGCCAAGTCCGCGACTATTACGAGCAGTACTTC.

The rearrangement uses TRBV30 and TRBJ2-1; 10 bases line up with TRBD2. Germline CDR1 reads GTSNPN; CDR2 reads SVGIG (reference sequence). This CDR3 spans 13 amino acids. V dropped 8 bases and J dropped 8; count of bases not matched to a gene: 9. The CDR3 loop is CAGASGGFDEQFF. The CDR3 nucleotides are TGTGCCGGGGCTAGCGGGGGTTTCGATGAGCAGTTCTTC.

The rearrangement joins TRBV29-1 to TRBJ1-1; maybe TRBD1 (5 bases). In germline, CDR1 is SQVTM, CDR2 ANQGSEA. The V and J ends lost 8 bases and 4 bases respectively, with 17 bases between them. The CDR3 totals 13 residues. The CDR3 loop reads CSFPGGGGTEAFF. The CDR3 nucleotides are TGCAGCTTCCCAGGCGGGGGGGGCACTGAAGCTTTCTTT.

The chain combines TRBV27 with TRBJ2-4; 8 nucleotides match TRBD1. In germline, CDR1 is MNHEY, CDR2 SMNVEV (reference sequence). V was clipped by 8 bases and J by 1 base; unmatched bases: 7. This CDR3 comprises 15 residues. The CDR3 sequence is CASGRQGIAKNIQYF. Written as DNA, the CDR3 is TGTGCCAGCGGGCGACAGGGGATCGCCAAAAACATTCAGTACTTC.

The genes are TRBV7-8 and TRBJ1-5, with a tentative D call TRBD1 (6 bases). Germline loops: CDR1 SGHVS, CDR2 FQNEAQ. The germline V and J ends were trimmed by 2 bases and 3 bases, with 11 bases remaining between them. The CDR3 is made up of 15 amino acids. The CDR3 here is CASSLSPGVNQPQHF. CDR3 sequence (DNA): TGTGCCAGCAGCTTATCACCAGGGGTCAATCAGCCCCAGCATTTT.

This clone has a single count. The CDR3 here is CASSLGTYEQYF. The CDR3, as DNA: TGTGCCAGCAGCTTGGGTACCTACGAGCAGTACTTC. The chain links TRBV5-4 to TRBJ2-7; D ambiguous. CDR1 and CDR2 (germline): SGHNT, YYREEE (reference sequence). This CDR3 comprises 12 residues. V was shortened by 0 bases and J by 2 bases, with 3 bases between the two germline ends.

This clone was counted once. The chain combines TRBV11-2 with TRBJ2-7; 9 positions agree with TRBD1. V shed 3 bases, J shed 2 bases, and the junction held 8 bases outside the gene matches. CDR3 length equals 16 residues. The germline gives CDR1 SGHAT, CDR2 FQNNGV. The CDR3 bases are TGTGCCAGCAGCTTCGGGACAGGGAGCCTCCCCTACGAGCAGTACTTC. It codes for CASSFGTGSLPYEQYF. The entire variable domain, with the rest obtained from reference TRBV11-2 and TRBJ2-7, is as follows: EAGVAQSPRYKIIEKRQSVAFWCNPISGHATLYWYQQILGQGPKLLIQFQNNGVVDDSQLPKDRFSAERLKGVDSTLKIQPAKLEDSAVYLCASSFGTGSLPYEQYFGPGTRLTVT.

This clone occurred a few times. The chain has TRBV27 and TRBJ2-7; 8 nucleotides align to TRBD1. This CDR3 comprises 14 residues. V trimming: 5 bases; J trimming: 3 bases; junction bases outside the gene matches: 6. Germline V gene lookup returns CDR1 MNHEY and CDR2 SMNVEV (reference sequence). The CDR3 DNA reads as TGTGCCAGCAGTGGAGGGGACAGGTTCTACGAGCAGTACTTC. Translation gives CASSGGDRFYEQYF.

V is TRBV13 and J is TRBJ2-1, with a possible D match to TRBD1 (6 bases). V was shortened by 1 base and J by 4 bases, with 11 bases between the two germline ends. This CDR3 comprises 15 residues. Per the germline V gene, CDR1 is PRHDT and CDR2 is FYEKMQ (reference sequence). This CDR3 reads CASSLEWGQYNEQFF. The CDR3 nucleotides read TGTGCCAGCAGCTTAGAATGGGGGCAGTACAATGAGCAGTTCTTC.

The chain joins TRBV5-1 to TRBJ1-1; D is ambiguous. Trimming pared 3 bases from V and 1 base from J, leaving 4 bases between. The germline V gene has CDR1 SGHRS and CDR2 YFSETQ. CDR3 size: 12 residues. The CDR3 bases are TGCGCCAGCAGCTGGGGGAACACTGAAGCTTTCTTT. As protein: CASSWGNTEAFF.

The chain is built from TRBV9 and TRBJ1-2; no clear D gene. Trimming pared 3 bases from V and 5 bases from J, leaving 11 bases between. The CDR3 extends over 13 amino acids. Germline loops: CDR1 SGDLS, CDR2 YYNGEE. The DNA of the CDR3 is TGTGCCAGCAGCGGGACGTCGGAATATGGCTACACCTTC. Protein product: CASSGTSEYGYTF.

J is TRBJ2-4 and V is TRBV7-9; TRBD1 aligns across 11 bases. V was clipped by 4 bases and J by 4 bases; unmatched bases: 3. The CDR3 has 15 amino acids. The germline V gene has CDR1 SEHNR and CDR2 FQNEAQ (reference sequence). The CDR3 loop reads CASSSDRGLKNIQYF. CDR3 in DNA: TGTGCCAGCAGCTCGGACAGGGGGCTTAAAAACATTCAGTACTTC. The full variable domain, its missing parts supplied by reference TRBV7-9 and TRBJ2-4, is DTGVSQNPRHKITKRGQNVTFRCDPISEHNRLYWYRQTLGQGPEFLTYFQNEAQLEKSRLLSDRFSAERPKGSFSTLEIQRTEQGDSAMYLCASSSDRGLKNIQYFGAGTRLSVL.